This TCR beta chain emerged from a study of cytomegalovirus exposure and HLA in healthy donors. A word on this clone: What it binds is not known.

The study, taken as a whole, reports: Most of the TCR beta V segments (in an earlier analysis) were productive either about 87% or about 30% of the time.

Trimming removed 5 bases from V and 5 bases from J, with 14 bases in between. The CDR3 has 13 residues. Germline loops: CDR1 SQVTM, CDR2 ANQGSEA. PCR used 60 Vbeta primers and 13 Jbeta primers. Method: immunoSEQ multiplex PCR; TCRdb's copy keeps in-frame clones and lacks some. The profile shows 90,000 or so clones, roughly four fifths of them singletons. This TCR derives from a man aged 30-40 years in good health and CMV-seropositive. The sample comprised PBMCs. The gene calls are TRBV29-1 and TRBJ2-3; a weak D match, TRBD2 (7 bases). The CDR3 sequence: CSVRGGGRDTQYF. DNA of the CDR3: TGCAGCGTTAGAGGGGGGGGTAGAGATACGCAGTATTTT.